This TCR beta chain was documented in a study of blood T cells in healthy people across ages. Study context: When template switching was applied, about one barcoded beta molecule was captured per two T cells.

V lost 7 bases, J lost 5 bases, and 17 bases lay in between. Germline V CDR1 and CDR2: SEHNR, FQNEAQ (reference sequence). The CDR3 contains 15 residues. Primed by a sample-barcoded 5' primer and a J-beta primer mix, a second PCR proceeded for 7 to 11 cycles. Tags on each cDNA molecule came from a template-switch adaptor with 12 random nucleotides. Each CDR3 protein is one row after TCRdb ran MiXCR on the 5' RACE reads. Among 800,000 to 950,000 distinct CDR3 sequences listed, approximately 35% were seen once. The sample consisted of blood. The sequence was collected from a man aged 18-30 years in good health. The chain links TRBV7-9 to TRBJ1-4; weak D call: TRBD1 (6 bases). The CDR3 loop reads CASTPTDSSNEKLFF. The CDR3 region has the DNA TGTGCCAGCACCCCCACGGACAGTTCCAATGAAAAACTGTTTTTT. Complete variable domain (other parts from reference TRBV7-9 and TRBJ1-4): DTGVSQNPRHKITKRGQNVTFRCDPISEHNRLYWYRQTLGQGPEFLTYFQNEAQLEKSRLLSDRFSAERPKGSFSTLEIQRTEQGDSAMYLCASTPTDSSNEKLFFGSGTQLSVL.